A selection of T cell receptor beta chains follows, all from one sample in a study of shared T cell receptors in the human thymus. Libraries were prepared by immunoSEQ multiplex PCR; TCRdb keeps only in-frame clonotypes and omits some of them. Of 650,000 to 950,000 clones listed, 75% to 90% were seen once; the top ten hold approximately 0.01%. In addition, the sample was reused for a study of human thymus T cells.

Sequenced material: thymocytes. These receptors all stem from a girl under three years old with a congenital heart defect. The CDR3 runs from the conserved cysteine through the conserved F or W. The D gene is left open where the match is weak. Where a row states a size, it is once, few, many or the class of an expanded clone; other rows omit it.

CDR3	DNA	J	V	D	size
CASKPRGKVGMNTEAFF	TGTGCCTCCAAGCCGAGGGGGAAAGTGGGCATGAACACTGAAGCTTTCTTT	TRBJ1-1	TRBV10-3	-	-
CSVANAKHRSYNEQFF	TGCAGCGTTGCGAATGCAAAGCACCGGTCCTACAATGAGCAGTTCTTC	TRBJ2-1	TRBV29-1	-	-
CSVVHPVGTVGNTIYF	TGCAGCGTTGTGCACCCTGTTGGGACAGTTGGAAACACCATATATTTT	TRBJ1-3	TRBV29-1	TRBD1	-
CASSIRQVERDVYGYTF	TGTGCCAGTAGTATACGCCAAGTAGAACGGGATGTCTATGGCTACACCTTC	TRBJ1-2	TRBV19	-	once
CASSFRGGKRNTEAFF	TGTGCCAGCAGCTTCCGGGGGGGCAAAAGGAACACTGAAGCTTTCTTT	TRBJ1-1	TRBV7-2	-	-
CASEKNSGGRTYNEQFF	TGTGCCAGCGAGAAAAATAGCGGGGGGAGGACCTACAATGAGCAGTTCTTC	TRBJ2-1	TRBV27	TRBD2	once
CASSLGTRGQNLNEKLFF	TGTGCCAGCAGCTTAGGGACTCGAGGACAGAACTTAAATGAAAAACTGTTTTTT	TRBJ1-4	TRBV7-6	-	-
CASSVASESSYGYTF	TGTGCCAGCAGCGTAGCTTCGGAGTCCAGCTATGGCTACACCTTC	TRBJ1-2	TRBV9	-	-
CASSQVGPRASRTEAFF	TGCGCCAGCAGCCAAGTTGGCCCCAGGGCGTCGCGAACTGAAGCTTTCTTT	TRBJ1-1	TRBV4-1	-	-
CASSQPPGHASYEQYF	TGCGCCAGCAGCCAACCCCCAGGTCACGCTTCCTACGAGCAGTACTTC	TRBJ2-7	TRBV4-1	-	-
CASSYKGQPANYGYTF	TGTGCCAGCAGTTACAAGGGACAGCCAGCTAACTATGGCTACACCTTC	TRBJ1-2	TRBV6-6	TRBD1	-
CASSFCQAGRDTIYF	TGTGCCAGCAGTTTTTGCCAGGCCGGCCGTGACACCATATATTTT	TRBJ1-3	TRBV28	-	-
CASSLDATGGTEAFF	TGCGCCAGCAGCTTGGACGCGACAGGGGGTACTGAAGCTTTCTTT	TRBJ1-1	TRBV5-1	TRBD1	once
CASSEESSGVFTDTQYF	TGTGCCAGCAGTGAAGAATCGTCCGGGGTTTTCACAGATACGCAGTATTTT	TRBJ2-3	TRBV2	-	-
CASSFLIRDRPTMNTEAFF	TGCGCCAGCAGCTTCCTCATTCGCGACAGGCCTACCATGAACACTGAAGCTTTCTTT	TRBJ1-1	TRBV5-1	-	-
CATSSGETGSSYNSPLHF	TGTGCCACCAGCAGCGGGGAAACAGGGAGCTCCTATAATTCACCCCTCCACTTT	TRBJ1-6	TRBV15	-	-
CAWATGRHEQYF	TGTGCCTGGGCTACAGGGCGCCACGAGCAGTACTTC	TRBJ2-7	TRBV30	-	-
CASSVVGSGTGNTIYF	TGTGCCAGCAGCGTAGTGGGCAGCGGGACTGGAAACACCATATATTTT	TRBJ1-3	TRBV9	-	-
CASSFEERGGVNEQFF	TGCGCCAGCAGCTTTGAGGAGCGGGGGGGGGTCAATGAGCAGTTCTTC	TRBJ2-1	TRBV5-1	TRBD2	once
CASSVRQGSYEQYF	TGTGCCAGCAGCGTCCGACAGGGATCCTACGAGCAGTACTTC	TRBJ2-7	TRBV9	TRBD1	-
CASSPGTSADTQYF	TGTGCCAGCAGTCCCGGGACTAGCGCAGATACGCAGTATTTT	TRBJ2-3	TRBV6-1	TRBD2	-
CASSDLEGDRGHEAFF	TGTGCCAGCAGTGACCTCGAGGGGGACAGGGGACATGAAGCTTTCTTT	TRBJ1-1	TRBV6-4	TRBD1	-
CAIRAGTEEAAFF	TGTGCCATCAGGGCAGGAACGGAGGAGGCAGCTTTCTTT	TRBJ1-1	TRBV10-3	-	-
CASSYHRGIYNSPLHF	TGTGCCAGCAGTTACCACCGGGGGATCTATAATTCCCCCCTCCACTTT	TRBJ1-6	TRBV6-5	-	-
CASSLDRTGDGYNSPLHF	TGTGCCAGCAGCTTGGACCGGACAGGGGACGGCTATAATTCACCCCTCCACTTT	TRBJ1-6	TRBV5-8	TRBD1	once
CASSLEVAGDAHQETQYF	TGTGCCAGCAGCTTAGAGGTAGCGGGGGATGCCCACCAAGAGACCCAGTACTTC	TRBJ2-5	TRBV11-2	TRBD2	-
CASSYFSGGVDEQYF	TGTGCCAGCAGTTACTTTAGCGGAGGGGTCGACGAGCAGTACTTC	TRBJ2-7	TRBV6-5	-	-
CASSDRWSLGTPNTGELFF	TGCGCCAGCAGTGACAGATGGTCGTTGGGGACACCGAACACCGGGGAGCTGTTTTTT	TRBJ2-2	TRBV10-2	-	-
CASSLNFRDRGAPIYSNQPQHF	TGTGCCAGCAGTTTAAATTTCCGGGACAGGGGCGCACCCATATATAGCAATCAGCCCCAGCATTTT	TRBJ1-5	TRBV28	TRBD1	few
CSVPGGGKSSYEQYF	TGCAGCGTTCCAGGGGGCGGCAAGAGCTCCTACGAGCAGTACTTC	TRBJ2-7	TRBV29-1	TRBD1	few
CASRALAGDQPYNEQFF	TGTGCCAGCAGGGCACTAGCGGGGGACCAACCGTACAATGAGCAGTTCTTC	TRBJ2-1	TRBV25-1	TRBD2	-
CASSLERVSGGAYNEQFF	TGTGCCAGCAGCTTAGAAAGGGTTAGCGGGGGGGCCTATAATGAGCAGTTCTTC	TRBJ2-1	TRBV11-2	TRBD2	few
CARSRKTDRGWNEQYF	TGTGCCAGAAGCCGCAAAACCGACAGGGGTTGGAACGAGCAGTACTTC	TRBJ2-7	TRBV5-3	TRBD1	-
CATLDFSYEQYF	TGTGCCACCCTGGACTTTTCCTACGAGCAGTACTTC	TRBJ2-7	TRBV28	-	-
CASSLAGGNQPQHF	TGTGCCAGCAGCTTAGCGGGAGGCAATCAGCCCCAGCATTTT	TRBJ1-5	TRBV11-2	-	once
CASSQVGRGPINEQYF	TGTGCCAGCAGCCAAGTGGGCAGGGGGCCTATTAACGAGCAGTACTTC	TRBJ2-7	TRBV4-2	TRBD1	-
CASSHGGSGLGTDTQYF	TGTGCCAGCAGCCACGGGGGTAGCGGGTTGGGAACAGATACGCAGTATTTT	TRBJ2-3	TRBV7-9	TRBD2	-
CASSHKPQKETQYF	TGCGCCAGCAGCCACAAGCCACAGAAAGAGACCCAGTACTTC	TRBJ2-5	TRBV4-1	-	-
CASRSRLGVEAFF	TGTGCCAGCAGATCCCGGCTGGGAGTCGAAGCTTTCTTT	TRBJ1-1	TRBV13	-	-
CASSPVGRGHGYTF	TGCGCCAGCAGTCCCGTGGGCAGGGGGCATGGCTACACCTTC	TRBJ1-2	TRBV4-3	TRBD1	once
CASSPPTRDNSPLHF	TGTGCCAGCTCACCACCCACCAGGGATAATTCACCCCTCCACTTT	TRBJ1-6	TRBV18	-	-
CASSPLTGKENTEAFF	TGTGCCAGCAGCCCCCTGACAGGGAAAGAAAACACTGAAGCTTTCTTT	TRBJ1-1	TRBV14	TRBD1	-
CASSEFNETGIYEQYF	TGCGCCAGCAGTGAGTTTAACGAGACAGGCATCTACGAGCAGTACTTC	TRBJ2-7	TRBV10-1	-	few
CASSFPGGRGTEAFF	TGTGCCAGCAGCTTCCCGGGGGGAAGAGGCACTGAAGCTTTCTTT	TRBJ1-1	TRBV7-9	-	-
CASRQEKLFF	TGTGCCAGCAGACAGGAAAAACTGTTTTTT	TRBJ1-4	TRBV2	-	few
CASSSPGSNQPQHF	TGTGCCAGCAGTTCTCCAGGAAGCAATCAGCCCCAGCATTTT	TRBJ1-5	TRBV28	-	-
CASRKQVYNEQFF	TGTGCCAGCAGAAAACAGGTTTACAATGAGCAGTTCTTC	TRBJ2-1	TRBV6-1	-	-
CASSGGRTGDGGNTEAFF	TGTGCCAGCAGTGGGGGCCGGACAGGGGATGGTGGGAACACTGAAGCTTTCTTT	TRBJ1-1	TRBV6-1	TRBD1	once
CASSDGQGTEAFF	TGTGCCAGCAGTGACGGACAGGGGACTGAAGCTTTCTTT	TRBJ1-1	TRBV6-6	TRBD1	-
CATSRHTGVQPQHF	TGTGCCACCAGCAGACACACAGGGGTCCAGCCCCAGCATTTT	TRBJ1-5	TRBV15	TRBD1	-
CASSVQGIRQETQYF	TGTGCCAGCAGCGTACAGGGTATAAGGCAAGAGACCCAGTACTTC	TRBJ2-5	TRBV9	-	-
CASSPRQGAWYTEAFF	TGTGCCAGCAGCCCCCGACAGGGGGCTTGGTACACTGAAGCTTTCTTT	TRBJ1-1	TRBV13	TRBD1	-
CASSPIYSNQPQHF	TGTGCCAGCAGTCCTATTTATAGCAATCAGCCCCAGCATTTT	TRBJ1-5	TRBV2	-	-
CASSQDQNSYYEQYF	TGCGCCAGCAGCCAAGATCAGAACAGCTACTACGAGCAGTACTTC	TRBJ2-7	TRBV4-1	-	-
CASSEGQLERGEQYF	TGTGCCAGCTCAGAGGGACAACTAGAACGGGGCGAGCAGTACTTC	TRBJ2-7	TRBV18	-	-
CASSRGGSRQYF	TGTGCCAGCAGCCGGGGGGGGTCGCGGCAGTACTTC	TRBJ2-7	TRBV9	TRBD2	-
CAWSPRFSGGPGTQYF	TGTGCCTGGAGTCCCCGATTCAGCGGGGGGCCGGGTACGCAGTATTTT	TRBJ2-3	TRBV30	TRBD2	-
CASRLSGGRSSTDTQYF	TGTGCCAGCAGGCTTAGCGGGGGGCGGTCTAGCACAGATACGCAGTATTTT	TRBJ2-3	TRBV7-2	TRBD2	-
CASSQDPRQGLSGNTIYF	TGCGCCAGCAGCCAAGATCCCCGACAGGGACTGTCTGGAAACACCATATATTTT	TRBJ1-3	TRBV4-1	TRBD1	-
CASSQLWRTASLSNYGYTF	TGTGCCAGCAGCCAACTGTGGCGTACAGCCTCCCTCTCTAACTATGGCTACACCTTC	TRBJ1-2	TRBV16	-	few